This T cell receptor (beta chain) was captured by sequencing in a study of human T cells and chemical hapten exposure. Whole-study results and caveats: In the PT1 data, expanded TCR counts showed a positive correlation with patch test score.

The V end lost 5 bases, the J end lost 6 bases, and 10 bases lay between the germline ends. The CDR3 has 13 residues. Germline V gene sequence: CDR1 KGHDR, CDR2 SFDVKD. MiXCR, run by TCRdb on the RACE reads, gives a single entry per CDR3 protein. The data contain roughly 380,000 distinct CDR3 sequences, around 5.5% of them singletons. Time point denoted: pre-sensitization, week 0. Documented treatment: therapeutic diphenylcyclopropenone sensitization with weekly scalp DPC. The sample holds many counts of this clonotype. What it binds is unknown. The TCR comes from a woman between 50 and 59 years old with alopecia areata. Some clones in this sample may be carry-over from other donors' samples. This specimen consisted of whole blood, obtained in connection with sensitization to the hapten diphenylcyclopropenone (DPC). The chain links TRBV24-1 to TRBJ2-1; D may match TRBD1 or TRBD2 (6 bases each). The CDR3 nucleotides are TGTGCCACCAGTGGTCCGGGGGCCAATGAGCAGTTCTTC. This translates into CATSGPGANEQFF.